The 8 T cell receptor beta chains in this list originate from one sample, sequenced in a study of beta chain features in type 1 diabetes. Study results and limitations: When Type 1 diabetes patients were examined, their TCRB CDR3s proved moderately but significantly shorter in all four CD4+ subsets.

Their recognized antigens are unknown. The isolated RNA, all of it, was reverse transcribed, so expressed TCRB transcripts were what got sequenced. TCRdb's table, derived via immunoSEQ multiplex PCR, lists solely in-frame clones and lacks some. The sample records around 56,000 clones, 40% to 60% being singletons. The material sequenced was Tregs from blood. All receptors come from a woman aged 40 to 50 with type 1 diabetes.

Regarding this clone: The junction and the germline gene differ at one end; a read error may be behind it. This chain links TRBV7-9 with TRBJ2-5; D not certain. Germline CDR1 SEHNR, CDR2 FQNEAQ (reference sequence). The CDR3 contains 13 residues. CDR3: CASSSTRMETRYF. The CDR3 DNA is TGTGCCAGCAGCTCAACAAGGATGGAGACCCGGTACTTC.

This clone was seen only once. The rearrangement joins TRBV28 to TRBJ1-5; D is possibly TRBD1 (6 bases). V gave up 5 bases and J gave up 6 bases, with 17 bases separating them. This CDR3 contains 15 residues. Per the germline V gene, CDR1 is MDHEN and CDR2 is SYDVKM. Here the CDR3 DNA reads TGTGCCAGCAGTCTCCCAGGGGTTGGGGTTCAGCCCCAGCATTTT. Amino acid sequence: CASSLPGVGVQPQHF.

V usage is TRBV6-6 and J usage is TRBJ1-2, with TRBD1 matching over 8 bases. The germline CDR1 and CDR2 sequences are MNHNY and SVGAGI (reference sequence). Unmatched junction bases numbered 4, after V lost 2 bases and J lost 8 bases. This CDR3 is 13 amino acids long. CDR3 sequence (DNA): TGTGCCAGCAGTTACGACAGGGGTGAGGGCTACACCTTC. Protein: CASSYDRGEGYTF.

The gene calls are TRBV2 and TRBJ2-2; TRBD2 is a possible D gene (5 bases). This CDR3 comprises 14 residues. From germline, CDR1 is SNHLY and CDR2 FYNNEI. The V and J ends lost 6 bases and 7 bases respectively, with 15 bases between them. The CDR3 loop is CASSTRGYYGELFF. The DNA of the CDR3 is TGTGCCAGCAGCACTCGGGGTTACTACGGGGAGCTGTTTTTT.

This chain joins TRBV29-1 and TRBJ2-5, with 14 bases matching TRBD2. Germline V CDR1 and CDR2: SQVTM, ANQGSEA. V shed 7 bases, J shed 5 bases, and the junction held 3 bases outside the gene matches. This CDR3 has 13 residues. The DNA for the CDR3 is TGCAGCGAGACTAGCGGGGGGGGTGAGACCCAGTACTTC. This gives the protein CSETSGGGETQYF.

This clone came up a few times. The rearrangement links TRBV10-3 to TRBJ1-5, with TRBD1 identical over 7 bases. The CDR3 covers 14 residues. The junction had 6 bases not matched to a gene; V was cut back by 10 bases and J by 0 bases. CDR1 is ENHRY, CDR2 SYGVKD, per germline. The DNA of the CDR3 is TGTGCCACCCGGACAGGCGATAGCAATCAGCCCCAGCATTTT. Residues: CATRTGDSNQPQHF.

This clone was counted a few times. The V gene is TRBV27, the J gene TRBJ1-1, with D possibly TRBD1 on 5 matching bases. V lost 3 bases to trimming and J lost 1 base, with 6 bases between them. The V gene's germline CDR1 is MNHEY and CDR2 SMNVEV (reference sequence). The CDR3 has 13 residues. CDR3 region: CASSFGANTEAFF. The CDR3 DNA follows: TGTGCCAGCAGTTTTGGGGCGAACACTGAAGCTTTCTTT.

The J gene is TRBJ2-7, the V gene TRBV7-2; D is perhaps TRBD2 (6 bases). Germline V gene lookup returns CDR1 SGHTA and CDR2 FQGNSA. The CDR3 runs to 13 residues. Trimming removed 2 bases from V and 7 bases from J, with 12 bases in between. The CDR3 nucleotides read TGTGCCAGCAGCTTAAATGTAGCGGATGAGCAGTACTTC. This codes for CASSLNVADEQYF.